The source of this T cell receptor (beta chain) is a study of cytomegalovirus exposure and HLA in healthy donors. The PCR had 60 Vbeta and 13 Jbeta primers. The method was immunoSEQ multiplex PCR; TCRdb's version includes in-frame clones alone and lacks a portion of them. Of 75,000 to 80,000 clones detected, 65% to 85% appear once; the ten largest clones hold roughly 4.5%. Germline loops: CDR1 WNHNN, CDR2 SYGVQD (reference sequence). This CDR3 contains 14 residues. The chain combines TRBV10-1 with TRBJ2-5; possible D gene TRBD1, 6 bases. The J call may be faulty, since TRBJ2-7 better matches the DNA end. This TCR came from a man aged 55 to 69 in good health and CMV-seropositive. The sequenced sample consisted of PBMCs. DNA of the CDR3: TGCGCCAGCAGTAACGCTGGGGGCGAATACGAGCAGTACTTC. Its translation: CASSNAGGEYEQYF.